The entry below gives a single TCR beta chain sequence along with its context. As yet, its antigen is unknown. These data originate in a study of T cell responses to AZD1222 COVID-19 vaccine. Study-wide points: Donors were mostly white British, more females; clonal diversity possibly underestimated. Nearly half of spike-specific TCRs reportedly target unmutated variant regions. Repertoire sampling occurred only after the peak T cell response.

This CDR3 has 14 amino acids. Per germline, CDR1 MDHEN and CDR2 SYDVKM. After removal of 7 bases from V and 4 bases from J, the junction contained 9 bases not matched to a gene. Here immunoSEQ multiplex PCR was the method, and the copy in TCRdb shows in-frame clones only, minus some. Found here are approximately 100,000 clones, more than 85% of them singletons; the top ten hold around 1.2%. This TCR came from an adult in good health. The chain combines TRBV28 with TRBJ1-2, with TRBD1 matching over 7 bases. The sample was peripheral blood, taken on day 0 of AZD1222 vaccination. This chain's CDR3 is CASNLGTALYGYTF. The CDR3 DNA follows: TGTGCCAGCAACCTCGGGACAGCCCTCTATGGCTACACCTTC.